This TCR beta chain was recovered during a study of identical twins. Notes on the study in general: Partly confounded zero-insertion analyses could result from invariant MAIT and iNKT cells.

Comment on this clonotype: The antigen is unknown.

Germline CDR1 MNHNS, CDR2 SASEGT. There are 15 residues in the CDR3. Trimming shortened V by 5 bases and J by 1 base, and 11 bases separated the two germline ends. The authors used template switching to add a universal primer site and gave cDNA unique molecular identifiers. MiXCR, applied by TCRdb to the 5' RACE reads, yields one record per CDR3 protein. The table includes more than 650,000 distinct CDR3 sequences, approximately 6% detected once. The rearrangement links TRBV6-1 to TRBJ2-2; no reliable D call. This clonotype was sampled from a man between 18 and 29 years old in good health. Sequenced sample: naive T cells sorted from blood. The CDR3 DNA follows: TGTGCCAGCAGTCCTCAAATGGGGAACACCGGGGAGCTGTTTTTT. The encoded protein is CASSPQMGNTGELFF.